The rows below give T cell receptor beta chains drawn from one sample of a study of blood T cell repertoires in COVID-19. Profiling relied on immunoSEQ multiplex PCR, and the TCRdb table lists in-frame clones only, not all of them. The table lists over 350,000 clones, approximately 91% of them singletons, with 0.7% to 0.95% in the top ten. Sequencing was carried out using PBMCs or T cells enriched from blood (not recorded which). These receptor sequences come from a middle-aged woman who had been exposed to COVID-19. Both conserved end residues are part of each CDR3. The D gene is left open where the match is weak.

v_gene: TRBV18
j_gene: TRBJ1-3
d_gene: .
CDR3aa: CASSYNTLGVSGNTIYF

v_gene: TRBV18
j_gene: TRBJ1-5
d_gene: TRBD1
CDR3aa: CASSQQGQYQPQHF

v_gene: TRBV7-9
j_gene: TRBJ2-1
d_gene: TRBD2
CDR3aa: CASSLGLAGEVEQFF

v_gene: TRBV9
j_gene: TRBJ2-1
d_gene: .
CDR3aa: CASSVGLGNYNEQFF

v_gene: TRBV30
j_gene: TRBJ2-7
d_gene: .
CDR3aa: CAWRKRDIAYEQYF

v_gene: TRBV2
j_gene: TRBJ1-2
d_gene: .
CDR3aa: CASSLQGRYYGYTF

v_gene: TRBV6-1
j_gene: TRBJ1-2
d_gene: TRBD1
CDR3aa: CASSEPGTGNYGYTF

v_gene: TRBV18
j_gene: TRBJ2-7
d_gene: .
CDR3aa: CASSPKTAYEQYF

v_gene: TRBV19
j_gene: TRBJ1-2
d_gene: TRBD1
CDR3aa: CAIDRGSYGYTF

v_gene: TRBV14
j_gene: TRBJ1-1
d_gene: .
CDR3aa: CASSQDWGQMNTEAFF

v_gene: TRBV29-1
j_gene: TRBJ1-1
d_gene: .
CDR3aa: CSVDEGLNTEAFF